This T cell receptor beta chain was identified during a study of cytomegalovirus exposure and HLA in healthy donors. General study findings and limits: The listing of 150 to 200 TCR beta chains classed them as cytomegalovirus-associated. Upon later analysis, HLA-associated TCR beta chains proved more clonally expanded than other, equally common chains.

A multiplex PCR was run with 60 Vbeta primers and 13 Jbeta primers. Profiled with immunoSEQ multiplex PCR; TCRdb holds only in-frame clones, not every one. The sample includes about 140,000 clones, around three quarters of them seen just once. Each of the donors was a healthy bone marrow donor. Germline CDR1 is MNHNS and CDR2 is SASEGT. The CDR3 loop spans 18 amino acids. The V and J ends lost 4 bases and 0 bases, in that order; junction bases with no gene match: 7. As regards this clone: What it binds is unknown.

The sample was PBMCs. The rearrangement links TRBV6-1 to TRBJ2-6, with TRBD1 matching 9 bases. This clonotype was sampled from a man aged 40-50 years in good health and CMV-seronegative. The CDR3 DNA follows: TGTGCCAGCAGTGGCCGGGACAGGGCGTTCTCTGGGGCCAACGTCCTGACTTTC. This encodes CASSGRDRAFSGANVLTF.